This TCR beta chain was retrieved from a study of Ad26.COV2.S vaccination and SARS-CoV-2 variants. Study-wide background: Participant was drawn from the COV1001 Ad26.COV2.S trial arm.

Regarding treatment: around 19 received Ad26.COV2.S at low or high dose, single or two shots; roughly five received placebo; per-sample allocation not given. The samples date from day 63 after the first vaccine or placebo injection. The V gene end was trimmed by 6 bases and the J gene end by 6 bases; junction bases not matched to a gene: 13. Germline CDR1 reads KGHSH; CDR2 reads LQKENI. The CDR3 is 15 residues long. Clones were read by immunoSEQ multiplex PCR, and TCRdb kept only the in-frame ones, dropping some. This repertoire shows around 340,000 clones, 86% found once; its top ten account for around a tenth.

This chain uses TRBV18 with TRBJ2-7; 8 nucleotides align to TRBD1. The sequencing here drew on peripheral blood, taken in a trial of Ad26.COV2.S vaccine versus placebo. The TCR comes from a person between 18 and 60 years old who received the Ad26.COV2.S COVID-19 vaccine or a placebo. In nucleotides, the CDR3 is TGTGCCAGCTCCCCAAGGACAGGGACGAAGGGCGAGCAGTACTTC. This translates into CASSPRTGTKGEQYF.